Presented here are 22 T cell receptor beta chains from one specimen sequenced in a study of T cells after yellow fever vaccination. From the 5' RACE reads, TCRdb called clonotypes with MiXCR, one entry per CDR3 protein. The sample contains 50,000 or so distinct CDR3 sequences, roughly 7.3% of which appear only once. Source: CD8+ T cells sorted from PBMCs, taken more than 14 days after the first yellow fever vaccination. The receptors stem from a man aged 18 to 30 who received the YFV17D yellow fever vaccine.

This clonotype was counted at least ten times. The chain recombines TRBV7-8 with TRBJ2-5, with D uncertain. This CDR3 region has 13 residues. Germline V gene data show CDR1 as SGHVS and CDR2 as FQNEAQ. The V gene lost 6 bases and the J gene lost 2 bases, with 10 bases spanning the gap. CDR3 bases: TGTGCCAGCAGTTCCGGCCCGCAAGAGACCCAGTACTTC. Its protein product is CASSSGPQETQYF.

The V and J genes are TRBV28 and TRBJ1-5, with D maybe TRBD1 (6 bases). Germline loops: CDR1 MDHEN, CDR2 SYDVKM. The CDR3 is 14 residues long. The ends were cut back, 6 bases at V and 0 bases at J, with 9 bases in the middle. The CDR3 DNA reads TGTGCCAGCAGGGACAGATATAGCAATCAGCCCCAGCATTTT. It encodes CASRDRYSNQPQHF.

This clonotype was counted a few times. The chain employs TRBV5-4 and TRBJ2-3; TRBD2 agrees at 10 bases. Trimming at V came to 0 bases and at J to 4 bases, leaving 2 bases not matched to a gene. This CDR3 comprises 15 residues. CDR1 and CDR2 from the germline V gene are SGHNT and YYREEE (reference sequence). CDR3 coding DNA: TGTGCCAGCAGCTTGGAAGGACTAGCGGCAGATACGCAGTATTTT. Its protein is CASSLEGLAADTQYF.

Many counts were recorded for this clonotype. The chain carries TRBV6-5 and TRBJ2-1, with D maybe TRBD1 (6 bases). CDR1 and CDR2 from the germline V gene are MNHEY and SVGAGI. This CDR3 has 17 amino acids. V dropped 4 bases and J dropped 4 bases, with 20 bases sitting between them. In DNA form, the CDR3 reads TGTGCCAGCAGTTCCGGGGCGACAGGTGGAACTTACAATGAGCAGTTCTTC. Amino acids: CASSSGATGGTYNEQFF.

The sample holds many counts of this clonotype. The chain has TRBV6-2 or TRBV6-3 and TRBJ1-5; TRBD1 aligns across 9 bases. Germline-derived CDR1 and CDR2 are MNHEY and SVGEGT. V lost 2 bases and J lost 3; bases outside the gene matches: 8. The CDR3 is 17 amino acids. As DNA, the CDR3 is TGTGCCAGCAGTTACGAAATTGGGACAGGGAACAATCAGCCCCAGCATTTT. As protein: CASSYEIGTGNNQPQHF.

This clonotype was seen repeatedly, ten times or more. V is TRBV19 and J is TRBJ1-5, with TRBD1 matching over 9 bases. Germline loops: CDR1 LNHDA, CDR2 SQIVND (reference sequence). The V segment lost 7 bases and the J segment 1 base; nucleotides outside the gene matches: 11. The CDR3 covers 17 residues. In nucleotides, the CDR3 is TGTGCCAGTACATCGATCCGAGGACAGGGGAGCAATCAGCCCCAGCATTTT. Translated: CASTSIRGQGSNQPQHF.

The V and J genes are TRBV10-3 and TRBJ2-7; no clear D. Trimming removed 8 bases at V and 7 bases at J, with 12 bases between. The CDR3 has 11 amino acids. Germline assignment: CDR1 ENHRY and CDR2 SYGVKD. The CDR3 is CAIGSSAEQYF. CDR3 DNA: TGTGCCATCGGGTCCAGCGCGGAGCAGTACTTC.

This clonotype came up many times. Given a much more abundant clone one base away, this may be a read error. This chain connects TRBV11-2 to TRBJ2-7; no firm D call. The CDR3 is 12 residues long. Germline CDR1 is SGHAT and CDR2 is FQNNGV. Trimming removed 2 bases at V and 2 bases at J, with 4 bases between. The DNA of the CDR3 is TGTGCCAGCAGCTTACCAGCCTACGAGCAGTACTTC. It is translated as CASSLPAYEQYF. Complete variable domain (other parts from reference TRBV11-2 and TRBJ2-7): EAGVAQSPRYKIIEKRQSVAFWCNPISGHATLYWYQQILGQGPKLLIQFQNNGVVDDSQLPKDRFSAERLKGVDSTLKIQPAKLEDSAVYLCASSLPAYEQYFGPGTRLTVT.

J is TRBJ2-2 and V is TRBV5-4; TRBD1 might be the D (5 bases). This CDR3 contains 18 residues. The V and J ends lost 1 base and 3 bases respectively, with 19 bases between them. Germline loops: CDR1 SGHNT, CDR2 YYREEE (reference sequence). In DNA, the CDR3 is TGTGCCAGCAGCTTGTCGTTCTGGACATCCGGTGACACCGGGGAGCTGTTTTTT. Translating gives CASSLSFWTSGDTGELFF.

This clonotype was recorded many times. The chain is built from TRBV24-1 and TRBJ2-3; D possibly corresponds to TRBD2 (5 bases). CDR3 length: 12 amino acids. Trimming shortened V by 6 bases and J by 4 bases, and 7 bases separated the two germline ends. CDR1 is KGHDR, CDR2 SFDVKD, per germline. CDR3 coding DNA: TGTGCCACCAGTCGGGGAGCAGATACGCAGTATTTT. It specifies CATSRGADTQYF.

On this clonotype itself: This may arise from a read error, as a much more abundant clone is one base away. This chain connects TRBV11-3 to TRBJ2-2; TRBD2 might be the D (7 bases). The CDR3 extends over 17 amino acids. CDR1 SGHNT and CDR2 YENEEA come from the germline V gene. V was pared by 5 bases and J by 6 bases, with 22 bases between. In nucleotides, the CDR3 is TGTGCCAGCAGCAGCACCAGAGACGGGGGGCGTGCCGGGGAGCTGTTTTTT. This translates into CASSSTRDGGRAGELFF.

This clonotype was seen repeatedly, ten times or more. The chain recombines TRBV5-1 with TRBJ2-7; 7 bases fit TRBD1. CDR1 and CDR2 from the germline V gene are SGHRS and YFSETQ. With V trimmed by 0 bases and J by 2 bases, 5 bases remained unmatched. The CDR3 loop spans 15 amino acids. The CDR3 spells CASSLAGTDTYEQYF. DNA for the CDR3: TGCGCCAGCAGCTTGGCCGGGACAGATACCTACGAGCAGTACTTC.

Of note for this clonotype: This clone may be a read error of a much larger clone one base away. The rearrangement joins TRBV7-9 to TRBJ2-3; TRBD2 matches at 13 bases. From germline, CDR1 is SEHNR and CDR2 FQNEAQ (reference sequence). The CDR3 length is 16 residues. The CDR3 sequence: CASSPRTSGGGDAQYF. CDR3 nucleotide sequence: TGTGCCAGCAGCCCTCGGACTAGCGGGGGCGGAGATGCGCAGTATTTT.

This clonotype showed up many times. The chain joins TRBV4-3 to TRBJ2-1; 8 bases agree with TRBD2. Trimming removed 4 bases from V and 8 bases from J; junction bases left unmatched: 10. Germline lookup yields CDR1 LGHNA and CDR2 YSLEER. This CDR3 is built from 15 residues. CDR3 protein: CASSLYGGDSDEQFF. The CDR3 DNA follows: TGCGCCAGCAGCCTTTACGGGGGGGATTCGGATGAGCAGTTCTTC.

In the case of this clonotype: A much more abundant neighbour one base away suggests this may be a read error. The chain uses TRBV5-6 and TRBJ2-1; D is unresolved. Germline CDR1 reads SGHDT; CDR2 reads YYEEEE. This CDR3 region has 14 residues. The CDR3 spells CAISPGRRHNEQFF. Written as DNA, the CDR3 is TGTGCCATCAGCCCCGGGCGACGGCACAATGAGCAGTTCTTC.

This clonotype was counted many times. This chain links TRBV7-9 with TRBJ1-3; 8 nucleotides match TRBD1. With 5 bases clipped from V and 0 bases from J, the junction kept 3 bases outside the gene matches. This CDR3 contains 15 residues. Germline-derived CDR1 and CDR2 are SEHNR and FQNEAQ (reference sequence). The CDR3 bases are TGTGCCAGCAGCCGACAGGGGATCTCTGGAAACACCATATATTTT. This translates into CASSRQGISGNTIYF. Based on the CDR3 plus reference TRBV7-9 and TRBJ1-3, the full variable domain is DTGVSQNPRHKITKRGQNVTFRCDPISEHNRLYWYRQTLGQGPEFLTYFQNEAQLEKSRLLSDRFSAERPKGSFSTLEIQRTEQGDSAMYLCASSRQGISGNTIYFGEGSWLTVV.

In this sample, this clonotype turned up many times. J is TRBJ2-2 and V is TRBV12-5; no reliable D call. The CDR3 totals 11 residues. The germline V gene has CDR1 LGHNT and CDR2 FRNRAP. With 2 bases removed from V and 6 bases from J, the gap between germline ends came to 1 base. In nucleotides, the CDR3 is TGTGCTAGTGGTTTGTCCGGGGAGCTGTTTTTT. Translated: CASGLSGELFF. Filled out from reference TRBV12-5 and TRBJ2-2, the complete variable domain reads DARVTQTPRHKVTEMGQEVTMRCQPILGHNTVFWYRQTMMQGLELLAYFRNRAPLDDSGMPKDRFSAEMPDATLATLKIQPSEPRDSAVYFCASGLSGELFFGEGSRLTVL.

This clonotype came up many times. This rearrangement joins TRBV6-5 to TRBJ1-2, with TRBD1 identical over 8 bases. The V gene end was trimmed by 0 bases and the J gene end by 6 bases; junction bases not matched to a gene: 3. Germline V CDR1 and CDR2: MNHEY, SVGAGI. CDR3 size: 14 residues. CDR3 in amino acids: CASSYSPGGNGYTF. In DNA form, the CDR3 reads TGTGCCAGCAGTTACTCTCCAGGGGGCAATGGCTACACCTTC.

This clonotype was counted at least ten times. The J gene is TRBJ2-3, the V gene TRBV7-2; D gene ambiguous. The germline gives CDR1 SGHTA, CDR2 FQGNSA. Deletions cut 1 base from V and 2 bases from J, with 4 bases between. CDR3 length: 13 amino acids. The CDR3 here is CASSLDNTDTQYF. CDR3 nucleotides: TGTGCCAGCAGCTTAGACAACACAGATACGCAGTATTTT. The entire variable domain, with the rest obtained from reference TRBV7-2 and TRBJ2-3, is as follows: GAGVSQSPSNKVTEKGKDVELRCDPISGHTALYWYRQSLGQGLEFLIYFQGNSAPDKSGLPSDRFSAERTGGSVSTLTIQRTQQEDSAVYLCASSLDNTDTQYFGPGTRLTVL.

This clonotype came up many times. V is TRBV11-2 and J is TRBJ1-1; TRBD1 is a possible D gene (5 bases). There are 14 residues in the CDR3. V lost 5 bases and J 0 bases, leaving 10 bases between the germline ends. The germline gives CDR1 SGHAT, CDR2 FQNNGV. The CDR3 region has the DNA TGTGCCAGCAGCCCGGGACCGTTGAACACTGAAGCTTTCTTT. It encodes CASSPGPLNTEAFF. The complete variable domain, with remaining parts taken from reference TRBV11-2 and TRBJ1-1, reads EAGVAQSPRYKIIEKRQSVAFWCNPISGHATLYWYQQILGQGPKLLIQFQNNGVVDDSQLPKDRFSAERLKGVDSTLKIQPAKLEDSAVYLCASSPGPLNTEAFFGQGTRLTVV.

This clonotype was counted at least ten times. The chain links TRBV5-1 to TRBJ2-3; D not certain. From germline, CDR1 is SGHRS and CDR2 YFSETQ. The V and J ends lost 3 bases and 2 bases respectively, with 16 bases between them. The CDR3 runs to 16 residues. Here the CDR3 DNA reads TGCGCCAGCAGCTGGAACCTCCACACCCTCACAGATACGCAGTATTTT. Translation gives CASSWNLHTLTDTQYF. Full variable domain (outside the CDR3, taken from reference TRBV5-1 and TRBJ2-3): KAGVTQTPRYLIKTRGQQVTLSCSPISGHRSVSWYQQTPGQGLQFLFEYFSETQRNKGNFPGRFSGRQFSNSRSEMNVSTLELGDSALYLCASSWNLHTLTDTQYFGPGTRLTVL.

This clonotype was found many times. The chain uses TRBV23-1 and TRBJ2-2, with D maybe TRBD1 (5 bases). TRBV23-1 is reported as an ORF; its role is uncertain. Trimming took 6 bases from V and 0 from J, leaving 11 bases between them. There are 15 residues in the CDR3. Written as DNA, the CDR3 is TGCGCCAGCAGGAAGACAGCGCCGAACACCGGGGAGCTGTTTTTT. Amino acids: CASRKTAPNTGELFF.